This T cell receptor (beta chain) was recovered during a study of cytomegalovirus exposure and HLA in healthy donors. With 60 Vbeta and 13 Jbeta primers, the PCR was carried out. Authors' analysis steps: A follow-up analysis tallied tens of millions of unique TCR beta chains, roughly 11 million shared. Assay used: immunoSEQ multiplex PCR; TCRdb lists only in-frame clones, some missing. From that table come the V and J calls and clone size; the DNA was used to work out D and trimming. The sample contains some 180,000 clones, just under 80% of which appear only once. V shed 1 base and J shed 1 base, with 14 bases lying between them. CDR1 and CDR2 from the germline V gene are SGHRS and YFSETQ. The CDR3 is made up of 17 amino acids. Overall study findings and caveats: Reportedly, TCR beta sequences accurately predicted HLA-A and HLA-B alleles in most subjects. In an earlier analysis, most TCR beta V segments were productive about 87% or about 30% of the time. Most TCR sequences proved rare, with some public TCRs found in many donors.

As to this clone: The target antigen is unknown.

The source material was PBMCs. This chain links TRBV5-1 with TRBJ2-2; D not certain. This TCR came from a woman in her thirties in good health and CMV-seronegative. The CDR3: CASSLSTGTRNTGELFF. The CDR3 nucleotides are TGCGCCAGCAGCTTGTCTACGGGTACAAGGAACACCGGGGAGCTGTTTTTT.